These 20 T cell receptor beta chains share one sample of origin, sequenced in a study of cytomegalovirus exposure and HLA in healthy donors. Primers for the PCR totalled 60 Vbeta and 13 Jbeta. Only in-frame clones appear in the TCRdb table, and some are missing; sequencing was by immunoSEQ multiplex PCR. Counted here are 120,000 or so clones, around four fifths occurring once; the ten biggest clones make up around 3.2%. Source material: PBMCs. These receptor sequences come from a woman in her sixties in good health and CMV-seropositive.

In DNA, the CDR3 is TGTGCCAGCAGTAAACTGCTCCCTAGCGCAACCTACCCAGAGGAGCAGTTCTTC. This encodes CASSKLLPSATYPEEQFF. The rearrangement links TRBV6-9 to TRBJ2-1; D may be TRBD2 (6 bases). The CDR3 contains 18 residues. V was shortened by 5 bases and J by 10 bases, with 30 bases between the two germline ends. CDR1 is MNHGY, CDR2 SVAAGI, per germline.

The gene calls are TRBV6-1 and TRBJ2-2; possible D gene TRBD1, 6 bases. The CDR3 consists of 15 residues. Germline values: CDR1 MNHNS, CDR2 SASEGT. Trimming cost V 1 base and J 4 bases, with 10 bases left between them. The CDR3 reads CASSEGTVFTGELFF. The CDR3 DNA follows: TGTGCCAGCAGTGAAGGGACAGTCTTCACCGGGGAGCTGTTTTTT.

The chain carries TRBV6-1 and TRBJ2-5; D may be TRBD1 (5 bases). The CDR3 length is 14 residues. V lost 1 base and J lost 4, with 10 bases in between. Germline V gene sequence: CDR1 MNHNS, CDR2 SASEGT. The CDR3 bases are TGTGCCAGCAGTGAAGGACAGATGCGAGAGACCCAGTACTTC. It translates to CASSEGQMRETQYF.

The gene calls are TRBV5-6 and TRBJ2-7; weak D call: TRBD2 (5 bases). Germline CDR1 reads SGHDT; CDR2 reads YYEEEE. The CDR3 is 14 residues long. V lost 7 bases and J 1 base, leaving 15 bases between the germline ends. CDR3 DNA sequence: TGTGCCAGCCTGTCGGCAGGAGGATCCTACGAGCAGTACTTC. Translated, it gives CASLSAGGSYEQYF.

The chain employs TRBV18 and TRBJ1-5; D perhaps matches TRBD1 (5 bases). Germline-derived CDR1 and CDR2 are KGHSH and LQKENI. Between the trimmed V and J ends, which lost 5 bases and 4 bases, there was a span of 6 bases. The CDR3 spans 12 residues. The CDR3 reads CASSDRNQPQHF. The CDR3 nucleotides are TGTGCCAGCTCAGACAGAAATCAGCCCCAGCATTTT.

The chain has TRBV14 and TRBJ2-3, with TRBD1 identical over 7 bases. The ends lost 4 bases at V and 0 bases at J; junction bases unmatched: 4. This CDR3 has 15 amino acids. Germline V gene sequence: CDR1 SGHDN, CDR2 FVKESK. The CDR3 loop is CASSPTGDSTDTQYF. CDR3 nucleotides: TGTGCCAGCAGCCCCACAGGGGACAGCACAGATACGCAGTATTTT.

This clone was seen a handful of times. V and J are TRBV6-5 and TRBJ1-1, with no clear D. The V end lost 8 bases, the J end lost 1 base, and 14 bases lay between the germline ends. There are 14 residues in the CDR3. Germline values: CDR1 MNHEY, CDR2 SVGAGI. Written as DNA, the CDR3 is TGTGCCAGCTTTCGGGATGGCAGGAACACTGAAGCTTTCTTT. Amino acid sequence: CASFRDGRNTEAFF.

As regards this clone: One junction end disagrees with the germline gene, perhaps due to a read error. V and J are TRBV6-6 and TRBJ1-2; 7 positions agree with TRBD1. The CDR3 extends over 15 amino acids. Germline CDR1 is MNHNY and CDR2 is SVGAGI (reference sequence). The CDR3: CAGRYRDRPLYGYTF. The CDR3 DNA sequence: TGTGCCGGCAGATACCGGGACAGACCCCTCTATGGCTACACCTTC.

This clone was seen just once. This chain joins TRBV6-5 and TRBJ2-1, with 10 bases identical to TRBD2. CDR3 length: 16 amino acids. Germline CDR1 MNHEY, CDR2 SVGAGI. Trimming cost V 4 bases and J 4 bases; bases outside gene matches: 7. CDR3: CASSLLWTSGYNEQFF. Written as DNA, the CDR3 is TGTGCCAGCAGTTTGCTGTGGACTAGCGGATACAATGAGCAGTTCTTC.

This clone has just a few counts. The chain uses TRBV4-1 and TRBJ1-5; TRBD1 matches 7 bases. The CDR3 extends over 15 amino acids. Germline assignment: CDR1 MGHRA and CDR2 YSYEKL. V shed 2 bases, J shed 5 bases, and the junction held 6 bases outside the gene matches. The CDR3 protein is CASSQRTGGYQPQHF. The CDR3 DNA reads TGCGCCAGCAGCCAAAGGACAGGTGGCTATCAGCCCCAGCATTTT.

This rearrangement joins TRBV25-1 to TRBJ2-7, with 7 bases identical to TRBD2. The germline CDR1 and CDR2 sequences are MGHDK and SYGVNS. CDR3 length: 12 amino acids. Trimming cost V 8 bases and J 6 bases; bases outside gene matches: 7. In DNA, the CDR3 is TGTGCCAGCGGCAGACTAGCAGGCGAGCAGTACTTC. Residues: CASGRLAGEQYF.

This clone was found many times. The chain recombines TRBV25-1 with TRBJ2-1, with a possible D match to TRBD1 (5 bases). This CDR3 comprises 13 residues. Trimming removed 2 bases at V and 4 bases at J, with 6 bases between. Germline-derived CDR1 and CDR2 are MGHDK and SYGVNS. CDR3 loop: CASSEQGYNEQFF. CDR3 bases: TGTGCCAGCAGTGAACAGGGATACAATGAGCAGTTCTTC.

The gene calls are TRBV13 and TRBJ2-7; D unresolved. V was trimmed by 0 bases and J by 3 bases, leaving 6 bases between them. The germline gives CDR1 PRHDT, CDR2 FYEKMQ (reference sequence). The CDR3 runs to 13 residues. The CDR3 loop reads CASSLGRNYEQYF. The CDR3 nucleotides read TGTGCCAGCAGCTTAGGCAGGAACTACGAGCAGTACTTC.

CDR3 coding DNA: TGTGCCAGCAGCTCTGACGGAGCCCCCTATGGCTACACCTTC. It is translated as CASSSDGAPYGYTF. This chain uses TRBV13 with TRBJ1-2; no clear D gene. The CDR3 loop spans 14 amino acids. Germline lookup yields CDR1 PRHDT and CDR2 FYEKMQ (reference sequence). Deletions cut 4 bases from V and 4 bases from J, with 13 bases between.

Turning to this clone: One end of the junction is discordant with germline, which a read error may explain. The chain has TRBV28 and TRBJ2-3; 9 positions agree with TRBD2. Germline CDR1 is MDHEN and CDR2 is SYDVKM. CDR3 length: 14 amino acids. The CDR3: CASTWGTSIDTQYF. The CDR3 DNA sequence: TGTGCCAGCACCTGGGGGACTAGCATAGATACGCAGTATTTT.

J is TRBJ1-5 and V is TRBV7-8, with no clear D. Trimming took off 5 bases at V and 5 bases at J, with 19 bases between the two ends. This CDR3 has 16 residues. Germline V gives CDR1 SGHVS, CDR2 FQNEAQ. Here the CDR3 reads CASSPSGSGWDQPQHF. DNA for the CDR3: TGTGCCAGCAGCCCTAGTGGGTCGGGGTGGGATCAGCCCCAGCATTTT.

The chain links TRBV18 to TRBJ1-1; 7 bases fit TRBD1. The germline gives CDR1 KGHSH, CDR2 LQKENI. CDR3 length equals 15 residues. The V and J ends lost 6 bases and 3 bases, in that order; junction bases with no gene match: 10. The CDR3 is CASSSRYRGDTEAFF. The CDR3 bases are TGTGCCAGCTCTTCGAGGTACAGGGGAGACACTGAAGCTTTCTTT.

The chain joins TRBV13 to TRBJ2-3, with D possibly TRBD2 on 6 matching bases. Looked up from germline, CDR1 is PRHDT and CDR2 is FYEKMQ (reference sequence). This CDR3 contains 14 residues. With 5 bases removed from V and 6 bases from J, the gap between germline ends came to 15 bases. The chain's CDR3 is CASSPAGSGDTQYF. The CDR3 DNA reads as TGTGCCAGCAGCCCCGCCGGGAGTGGGGATACGCAGTATTTT.

The rearrangement links TRBV18 to TRBJ1-5; 10 positions agree with TRBD1. Losses at the gene ends were 0 bases for V and 6 bases for J; bases not matched to a gene: 8. This CDR3 has 17 residues. Germline assignment: CDR1 KGHSH and CDR2 LQKENI. The chain's CDR3 is CASSPPGQGGMIQPQHF. In DNA, the CDR3 is TGTGCCAGCTCACCACCCGGACAGGGGGGGATGATTCAGCCCCAGCATTTT. The full variable domain, with the rest looked up from reference TRBV18 and TRBJ1-5, is NAGVMQNPRHLVRRRGQEARLRCSPMKGHSHVYWYRQLPEEGLKFMVYLQKENIIDESGMPKERFSAEFPKEGPSILRIQQVVRGDSAAYFCASSPPGQGGMIQPQHFGDGTRLSIL.

The J gene is TRBJ2-7, the V gene TRBV7-8; D is uncertain. The CDR3 runs 14 residues. V lost 1 base to trimming and J lost 2 bases, with 9 bases between them. Germline V gives CDR1 SGHVS, CDR2 FQNEAQ. The CDR3 protein is CASSLGAPTYEQYF. For the CDR3, the DNA is TGTGCCAGCAGCTTAGGAGCGCCGACCTACGAGCAGTACTTC.